This T cell receptor (beta chain) was observed in a study of CD8 T cells in Susac syndrome. Sequencing of TCR beta was carried out in blood CD8+ and CD4+ T cells. Healthy donors constituted the control group, matched for age and sex. The CD8+ and CD4+ T cells were isolated magnetically using a negative isolation approach, whereas the TEMRA cells were enriched by FACS. After extraction with the RNeasy kit, about 0.5 to 1 ug of the RNA was reverse transcribed using random hexamers. Across 54 Vbeta and 13 Jbeta, TCR beta CDR3 was amplified with immunoSEQ multiplex PCR. TCRdb analysed the immunoSEQ multiplex PCR reads with MiXCR anew, one entry per CDR3 protein. Of approximately 100,000 distinct CDR3 sequences listed, around 90% are singletons. The germline V gene encodes CDR1 SGDLS and CDR2 YYNGEE. CDR3 length equals 13 residues. V gave up 4 bases and J gave up 9 bases; unmatched junction bases: 6. This clonotype was seen once.

Sequencing used CD4+ T cells from PBMCs. The origin of this receptor is a human donor in good health. The rearrangement links TRBV9 to TRBJ2-1, with 8 bases aligning to TRBD1. The CDR3: CASSPRTGFEQFF. In DNA form, the CDR3 reads TGTGCCAGCAGCCCCCGGACAGGGTTTGAGCAGTTCTTC.